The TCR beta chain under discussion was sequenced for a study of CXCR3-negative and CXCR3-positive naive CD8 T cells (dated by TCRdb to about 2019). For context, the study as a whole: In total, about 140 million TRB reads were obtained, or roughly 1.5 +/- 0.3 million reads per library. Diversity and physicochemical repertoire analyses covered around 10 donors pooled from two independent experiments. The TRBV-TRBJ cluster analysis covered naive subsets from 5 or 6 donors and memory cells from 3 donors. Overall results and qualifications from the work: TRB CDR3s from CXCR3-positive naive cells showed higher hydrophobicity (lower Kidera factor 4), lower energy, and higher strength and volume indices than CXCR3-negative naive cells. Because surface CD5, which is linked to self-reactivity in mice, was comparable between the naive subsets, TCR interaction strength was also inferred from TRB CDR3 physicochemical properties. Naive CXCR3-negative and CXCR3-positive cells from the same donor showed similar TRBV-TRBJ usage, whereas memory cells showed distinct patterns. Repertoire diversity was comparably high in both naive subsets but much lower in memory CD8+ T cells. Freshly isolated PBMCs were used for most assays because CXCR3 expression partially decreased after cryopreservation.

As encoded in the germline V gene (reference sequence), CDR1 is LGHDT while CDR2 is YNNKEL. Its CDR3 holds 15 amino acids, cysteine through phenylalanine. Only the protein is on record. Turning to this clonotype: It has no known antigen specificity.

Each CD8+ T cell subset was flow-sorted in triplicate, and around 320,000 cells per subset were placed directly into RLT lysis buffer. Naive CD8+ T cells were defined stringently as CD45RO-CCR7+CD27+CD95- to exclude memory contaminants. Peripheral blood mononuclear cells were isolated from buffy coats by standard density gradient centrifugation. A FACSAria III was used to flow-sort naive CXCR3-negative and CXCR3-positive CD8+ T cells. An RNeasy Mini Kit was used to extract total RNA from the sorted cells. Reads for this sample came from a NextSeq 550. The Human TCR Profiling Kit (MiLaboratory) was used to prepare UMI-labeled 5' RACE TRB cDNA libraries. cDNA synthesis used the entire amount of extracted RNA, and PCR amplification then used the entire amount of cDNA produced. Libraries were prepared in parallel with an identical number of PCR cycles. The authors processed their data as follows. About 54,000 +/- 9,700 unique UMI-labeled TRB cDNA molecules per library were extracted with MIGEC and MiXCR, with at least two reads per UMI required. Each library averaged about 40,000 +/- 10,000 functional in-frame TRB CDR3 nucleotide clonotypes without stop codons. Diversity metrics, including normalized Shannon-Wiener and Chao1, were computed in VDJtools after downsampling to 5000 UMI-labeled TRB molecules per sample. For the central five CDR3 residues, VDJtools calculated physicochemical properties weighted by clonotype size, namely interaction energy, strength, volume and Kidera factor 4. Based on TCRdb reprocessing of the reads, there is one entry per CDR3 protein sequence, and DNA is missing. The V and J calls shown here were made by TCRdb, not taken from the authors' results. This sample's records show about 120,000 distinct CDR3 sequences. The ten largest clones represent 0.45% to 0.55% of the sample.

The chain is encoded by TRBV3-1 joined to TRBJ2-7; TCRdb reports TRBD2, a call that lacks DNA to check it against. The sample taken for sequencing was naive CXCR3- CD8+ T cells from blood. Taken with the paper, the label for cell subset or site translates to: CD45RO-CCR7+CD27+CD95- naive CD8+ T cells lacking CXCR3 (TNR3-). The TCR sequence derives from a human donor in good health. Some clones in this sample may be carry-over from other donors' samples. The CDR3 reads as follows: CASSQVKAARGEQYF.